These 25 T cell receptor beta chains originate from one sample sequenced in a study of cytomegalovirus exposure and HLA in healthy donors. PCR primers comprised 60 Vbeta and 13 Jbeta primers. The method was immunoSEQ multiplex PCR; TCRdb's version includes in-frame clones alone and lacks a portion of them. The table records 90,000 to 140,000 clones, over 75% of them present only once. Sequenced material: PBMCs. These receptors came from a man aged 25 to 40 in good health and CMV-seropositive.

This clone was observed once. The rearrangement uses TRBV19 and TRBJ1-1; D perhaps matches TRBD1 (5 bases). V was shortened by 3 bases and J by 6 bases, with 11 bases between the two germline ends. In germline, CDR1 is LNHDA, CDR2 SQIVND (reference sequence). This CDR3 has 13 amino acids. The CDR3 region has the DNA TGTGCCAGTAGTATTGCCAGGGCTTCTGAAGCTTTCTTT. Amino acid sequence: CASSIARASEAFF.

This chain joins TRBV6-1 and TRBJ1-6, with D unclear. V was shortened by 4 bases and J by 7 bases, with 11 bases between the two germline ends. CDR1 MNHNS and CDR2 SASEGT come from the germline V gene. The CDR3 runs 14 residues. CDR3 loop: CASSVRPGNSPLHF. The CDR3 region has the DNA TGTGCCAGCAGTGTTCGCCCGGGGAATTCACCCCTCCACTTT.

The gene calls are TRBV5-8 and TRBJ2-3; D is perhaps TRBD2 (5 bases). The CDR3 totals 15 residues. The ends were cut back, 0 bases at V and 0 bases at J, with 8 bases in the middle. CDR1 SGHTS and CDR2 YDEGEE come from the germline V gene. The DNA of the CDR3 is TGTGCCAGCAGCTTGGCAGAGGGTAGCACAGATACGCAGTATTTT. Translated, it gives CASSLAEGSTDTQYF.

The chain has TRBV7-2 and TRBJ1-4, with 8 bases matching TRBD1. V trimming: 9 bases; J trimming: 6 bases; junction bases outside the gene matches: 12. This CDR3 contains 15 residues. In germline, CDR1 is SGHTA, CDR2 FQGNSA. The CDR3 sequence is CASSIGDRSHEKLFF. The CDR3 coding sequence is TGTGCCAGTAGCATAGGGGACAGGTCGCATGAAAAACTGTTTTTT.

The V call is TRBV7-9, the J call TRBJ2-2; weak D call: TRBD1 (5 bases). V was pared by 0 bases and J by 6 bases, with 8 bases between. CDR1 is SEHNR, CDR2 FQNEAQ, per germline (reference sequence). This CDR3 has 14 amino acids. CDR3 region: CASSLAGRSGELFF. CDR3 bases: TGTGCCAGCAGCTTAGCGGGGCGCTCCGGGGAGCTGTTTTTT.

In this sample, this clone turned up once. The CDR3 protein is CASSGQGLIGELFF. The CDR3 DNA is TGTGCCAGCAGCGGACAGGGTCTCATCGGGGAGCTGTTTTTT. The V and J genes are TRBV9 and TRBJ2-2, with 7 bases aligning to TRBD1. The J segment lost 7 bases and the V segment lost 3 bases, leaving 6 bases of the junction unmatched. Germline-derived CDR1 and CDR2 are SGDLS and YYNGEE. The CDR3 extends over 14 amino acids.

The rearrangement links TRBV5-1 to TRBJ2-1; TRBD1 aligns across 8 bases. The length of the CDR3 is 16 residues. Trimming cost V 5 bases and J 4 bases; bases outside gene matches: 11. Germline V gene sequence: CDR1 SGHRS, CDR2 YFSETQ. The CDR3 nucleotides read TGCGCCAGCAGTGTGACTCAGGGGGCGGGGTACAATGAGCAGTTCTTC. Translation gives CASSVTQGAGYNEQFF.

This chain links TRBV12-5 with TRBJ2-2; D might be TRBD1 (5 bases). The CDR3 spans 13 residues. V gave up 5 bases and J gave up 5 bases, with 9 bases separating them. CDR1 and CDR2 from the germline V gene are LGHNT and FRNRAP. In nucleotides, the CDR3 is TGTGCTAGTGGTAAAGCAGGGACCGGGGAGCTGTTTTTT. The encoded protein is CASGKAGTGELFF.

The gene calls are TRBV5-4 and TRBJ2-5, with D perhaps TRBD2 (5 bases). CDR1 and CDR2 from the germline V gene are SGHNT and YYREEE (reference sequence). The ends were cut back, 5 bases at V and 5 bases at J, with 16 bases in the middle. This CDR3 spans 14 amino acids. The CDR3 spells CASSLEGPRETQYF. CDR3 coding DNA: TGTGCCAGCAGTCTCGAGGGCCCTCGGGAGACCCAGTACTTC.

The sample holds one count of this clone. The V gene is TRBV10-2, the J gene TRBJ2-2, with D maybe TRBD1 (5 bases). Looked up from germline, CDR1 is WSHSY and CDR2 is SAAADI. V was pared by 7 bases and J by 1 base, with 10 bases between. There are 14 residues in the CDR3. Here the CDR3 reads CASIPRENTGELFF. CDR3 coding DNA: TGCGCCAGCATACCCAGGGAGAACACCGGGGAGCTGTTTTTT.

The chain carries TRBV4-1 and TRBJ2-5, with 9 bases matching TRBD1. The CDR3 covers 16 residues. The germline CDR1 and CDR2 sequences are MGHRA and YSYEKL. V dropped 4 bases and J dropped 2; count of bases not matched to a gene: 8. Here the CDR3 DNA reads TGCGCCAGCAGCCCCCTGACAGGGGGGCAGCAAGAGACCCAGTACTTC. This gives the protein CASSPLTGGQQETQYF.

J is TRBJ2-3 and V is TRBV7-9; 8 bases line up with TRBD2. Germline assignment: CDR1 SEHNR and CDR2 FQNEAQ (reference sequence). The CDR3 loop spans 15 amino acids. Trimming at V came to 5 bases and at J to 2 bases, leaving 6 bases not matched to a gene. The CDR3 loop is CASSPNGGDTDTQYF. The CDR3 region has the DNA TGTGCCAGCAGCCCCAACGGGGGGGACACAGATACGCAGTATTTT.

The rearrangement uses TRBV27 and TRBJ2-3, with 7 bases identical to TRBD2. The CDR3 has 14 residues. Looked up from germline, CDR1 is MNHEY and CDR2 is SMNVEV (reference sequence). Germline trimming cut 2 bases from V and 7 bases from J; bases unmatched to any gene: 6. The CDR3 protein is CASSLLAERNTQYF. The CDR3 DNA follows: TGTGCCAGCAGTTTACTAGCGGAGCGCAATACGCAGTATTTT.

V is TRBV2 and J is TRBJ2-7; D is possibly TRBD2 (5 bases). Deletions cut 6 bases from V and 7 bases from J, with 16 bases between. Germline assignment: CDR1 SNHLY and CDR2 FYNNEI. This CDR3 has 13 amino acids. In DNA form, the CDR3 reads TGTGCCAGCAGGGATGGACTTTTGTGGGAGCAGTACTTC. It encodes CASRDGLLWEQYF.

The CDR3 nucleotides are TGTGCCAGCAGTCCGTGGACAGAGTTCTTTCTCGCCTACGAGCAGTACTTC. It codes for CASSPWTEFFLAYEQYF. This rearrangement joins TRBV28 to TRBJ2-7, with D perhaps matching TRBD1 (6 bases). The V gene's germline CDR1 is MDHEN and CDR2 SYDVKM. The CDR3 has 17 residues. The V and J ends lost 5 bases and 2 bases respectively, with 22 bases between them.

The CDR3 loop reads CASCQIGQGNSPLHF. The CDR3 DNA reads as TGTGCCAGCTGCCAGATCGGGCAGGGGAATTCACCCCTCCACTTT. This chain links TRBV7-9 with TRBJ1-6; D is perhaps TRBD1 (6 bases). Germline CDR1 is SEHNR and CDR2 is FQNEAQ (reference sequence). The CDR3 totals 15 residues. Trimming removed 8 bases from V and 7 bases from J, with 18 bases in between.

About this clone itself: Other nucleotide sequences from this sample produce the same CDR3. The rearrangement uses TRBV29-1 and TRBJ2-3, with D unclear. Germline CDR1 is SQVTM and CDR2 is ANQGSEA. The CDR3 length is 11 residues. Trimming left V 3 bases short and J 3 bases short, with 4 bases between. For the CDR3, the DNA is TGCAGCGTTGAGAGGACAGATACGCAGTATTTT. Its protein product is CSVERTDTQYF.

DNA of the CDR3: TGTGCCTGGAGTGCGGGGGACAGGGTCGGTGGCTACACCTTC. Encoded protein: CAWSAGDRVGGYTF. The rearrangement links TRBV30 to TRBJ1-2; TRBD1 matches at 9 bases. J gave up 7 bases and V 1 base, and 7 bases lay outside the gene matches. From germline, CDR1 is GTSNPN and CDR2 SVGIG (reference sequence). The CDR3 sequence is 14 residues long.

This chain uses TRBV5-3 with TRBJ2-7; D call uncertain. TRBV5-3 carries the ORF label, with uncertain function. This CDR3 is 13 amino acids long. V was pared by 0 bases and J by 4 bases, with 8 bases between. The CDR3 region is CARSLGARYEQYF. CDR3 coding DNA: TGTGCCAGAAGCTTGGGGGCGCGTTACGAGCAGTACTTC.

The gene calls are TRBV10-3 and TRBJ1-5; the D gene is possibly TRBD1 (6 bases). This CDR3 has 14 amino acids. CDR1 and CDR2 from the germline V gene are ENHRY and SYGVKD. V lost 6 bases and J 0 bases, leaving 9 bases between the germline ends. The CDR3 spells CAISGTNSNQPQHF. CDR3 in DNA: TGTGCCATCAGCGGGACAAATAGCAATCAGCCCCAGCATTTT.

On this clone: Additional DNA sequences in this sample encode the identical CDR3. V gene TRBV29-1 combines with J gene TRBJ1-6, with no clear D. The CDR3 spans 12 residues. Germline lookup yields CDR1 SQVTM and CDR2 ANQGSEA. Trimming took off 4 bases at V and 5 bases at J, with 6 bases between the two ends. This CDR3 reads CSVGGDNSPLHF. The DNA for the CDR3 is TGCAGCGTTGGCGGGGATAATTCACCCCTCCACTTT.

This clone has only a few counts. CDR3 sequence: CASSLQPYEQYF. CDR3 DNA sequence: TGTGCCAGCAGCTTACAGCCCTACGAGCAGTACTTC. The chain joins TRBV5-6 to TRBJ2-7; no definite D call. Trimming took off 2 bases at V and 2 bases at J, with 5 bases between the two ends. Germline CDR1 SGHDT, CDR2 YYEEEE. The CDR3 totals 12 residues.

The V gene is TRBV5-1, the J gene TRBJ2-7; D is possibly TRBD1 (6 bases). V was cut by 2 bases and J by 5 bases, with 23 bases left in between. The CDR3 consists of 17 residues. Germline CDR1 reads SGHRS; CDR2 reads YFSETQ. DNA for the CDR3: TGCGCCAGCAGCTTAAGGGGGATGGGATTCCTTTCCCACGAGCAGTACTTC. Its protein product is CASSLRGMGFLSHEQYF.

The chain links TRBV2 to TRBJ1-3; a possible D gene is TRBD1 (6 bases). Germline assignment: CDR1 SNHLY and CDR2 FYNNEI. The CDR3 is 13 residues long. V lost 5 bases and J lost 3, with 8 bases in between. The CDR3 loop reads CASSSDSGNTIYF. For the CDR3, the DNA is TGTGCCAGCAGTTCGGACAGTGGAAACACCATATATTTT.

The chain uses TRBV27 and TRBJ2-1; tentative D call: TRBD1 (6 bases). This CDR3 spans 13 amino acids. With 6 bases removed from V and 14 bases from J, the gap between germline ends came to 20 bases. Germline CDR1 MNHEY, CDR2 SMNVEV (reference sequence). The CDR3 sequence: CASSRPGHLWEFF. The CDR3 coding sequence is TGTGCCAGCAGCCGCCCGGGACATCTTTGGGAGTTCTTC.